The clone carrying this TCR beta chain occurred a few times. The sample belongs to a study of blood T cell repertoires in COVID-19. Study-level background: Acute and convalescent COVID-19 specimens originated in the United States, Italy and Spain. From T cells, B-cell-depleted T cells, or PBMCs came the material, which was cDNA or gDNA.

Per the germline V gene, CDR1 is PRHDT and CDR2 is FYEKMQ (reference sequence). Trimming shortened V by 3 bases and J by 5 bases, and 16 bases separated the two germline ends. The CDR3 is 15 amino acids. Authors' data handling: Estimated nucleated cell counts came from reference gene primer amplification. Clones were read by immunoSEQ multiplex PCR, and TCRdb kept only the in-frame ones, dropping some. V, J and clone size reflect that table, while D and trimming were determined from the DNA. The data contain over 35,000 clones, approximately 88% of them singletons. Sequencing used peripheral blood. The rearrangement joins TRBV13 to TRBJ1-1; possibly TRBD1 for D (5 bases). The TCR comes from a man aged 50 to 59 with acute or convalescent COVID-19. CDR3 nucleotide sequence: TGTGCCAGCAGCTTCGTTCTTCAGGGAGGTACTGAAGCTTTCTTT. Its translation is CASSFVLQGGTEAFF.